A selection of T cell receptor beta chains follows, all from one sample in a study of cytomegalovirus exposure and HLA in healthy donors. Assay: immunoSEQ multiplex PCR; the TCRdb copy retains only in-frame clones and omits some. The sample holds 110,000 to 150,000 clones, about 79% seen once. Sequencing used PBMCs. These receptors originate from a woman aged 25-40 years in good health and CMV-seronegative. Both conserved end residues are part of each CDR3. D genes are given only for firm matches. Clone size appears in some rows only: once, few, many, or a class for an expanded clone.

>TRBJ1-4|TRBV5-4|.|.
CASSLARGSTNEKLFF
TGTGCCAGCAGCTTGGCCCGGGGGTCAACTAATGAAAAACTGTTTTTT
>TRBJ1-1|TRBV7-9|TRBD1|.
CASSFGQDPEAFF
TGTGCCAGCAGCTTCGGACAGGACCCTGAAGCTTTCTTT
>TRBJ2-3|TRBV5-4|.|.
CASSLKGRNADTQYF
TGTGCCAGCAGCTTGAAGGGGCGCAACGCAGATACGCAGTATTTT
>TRBJ2-7|TRBV6-1|.|.
CASVSFAYEQYF
TGTGCCAGCGTCAGTTTTGCCTACGAGCAGTACTTC
>TRBJ1-5|TRBV6-1|.|once
CASSESVGVYSNQPQHF
TGTGCCAGCAGTGAATCTGTAGGAGTCTATAGCAATCAGCCCCAGCATTTT
>TRBJ2-2|TRBV9|TRBD2|.
CASSVVGRETGELFF
TGTGCCAGCAGCGTAGTAGGGAGGGAAACCGGGGAGCTGTTTTTT
>TRBJ1-2|TRBV6-1|.|.
CASSAGVSFYGYTF
TGTGCCAGCAGTGCAGGGGTTTCTTTCTATGGCTACACCTTC
>TRBJ1-4|TRBV27|.|.
CASSLFRGSNEKLFF
TGTGCCAGCAGTTTATTTCGGGGTTCAAATGAAAAACTGTTTTTT
>TRBJ1-2|TRBV5-4|TRBD1|.
CASSSDRLSYGYTF
TGTGCCAGCAGCTCGGACAGGCTCAGCTATGGCTACACCTTC
>TRBJ2-4|TRBV2|TRBD2|few
CASSGTSGLAKNIQYF
TGTGCCAGCAGTGGGACTAGCGGGCTAGCCAAAAACATTCAGTACTTC
>TRBJ2-3|TRBV19|.|.
CASSMRAGGSTDTQYF
TGTGCCAGTAGTATGCGGGCAGGGGGGAGCACAGATACGCAGTATTTT
>TRBJ1-5|TRBV6-5|.|.
CASSYSGPSGNQPQHF
TGTGCCAGCAGTTACTCGGGGCCCTCGGGCAATCAGCCCCAGCATTTT
>TRBJ1-3|TRBV5-1|TRBD1|few
CASSLGDRPGGNTIYF
TGCGCCAGCAGCTTGGGGGACAGGCCGGGAGGAAACACCATATATTTT
>TRBJ2-1|TRBV5-1|TRBD2|once
CASSLPSRGGNEQFF
TGCGCCAGCAGCTTGCCTTCGCGGGGGGGCAATGAGCAGTTCTTC
>TRBJ2-1|TRBV6-5|.|.
CASSWGPYNEQFF
TGTGCCAGCAGTTGGGGGCCCTACAATGAGCAGTTCTTC
>TRBJ2-2|TRBV7-2|TRBD2|.
CASSPGLDTGELFF
TGTGCCAGCAGCCCGGGACTAGACACCGGGGAGCTGTTTTTT
>TRBJ2-1|TRBV20-1|.|few
CSAKRYNEQFF
TGCAGTGCTAAGAGGTACAATGAGCAGTTCTTC
>TRBJ2-1|TRBV11-1|TRBD1|.
CASSIGTGFYNEQFF
TGTGCCAGCAGCATCGGGACAGGGTTCTACAATGAGCAGTTCTTC
>TRBJ1-5|TRBV30|.|few
CAWSRQVTEPQHF
TGTGCCTGGAGTCGACAGGTCACGGAGCCCCAGCATTTT
>TRBJ2-7|TRBV19|.|.
CASGGYGNSYEQYF
TGTGCCAGTGGGGGGTATGGGAACTCCTACGAGCAGTACTTC
>TRBJ1-2|TRBV30|.|.
CAWTGAGVSYTF
TGTGCCTGGACCGGGGCAGGGGTTTCCTACACCTTC
>TRBJ1-6|TRBV5-4|.|.
CASSLERSTNSPLHF
TGTGCCAGCAGCTTGGAACGGTCAACCAATTCACCCCTCCACTTT
>TRBJ1-1|TRBV7-8|.|.
CASSLGPDLGNTEAFF
TGTGCCAGCAGCTTAGGGCCGGATCTAGGGAACACTGAAGCTTTCTTT
>TRBJ1-5|TRBV7-8|TRBD1|.
CASSSAPLRQGIQPQHF
TGTGCCAGCAGCTCCGCCCCCCTGAGACAGGGTATTCAGCCCCAGCATTTT